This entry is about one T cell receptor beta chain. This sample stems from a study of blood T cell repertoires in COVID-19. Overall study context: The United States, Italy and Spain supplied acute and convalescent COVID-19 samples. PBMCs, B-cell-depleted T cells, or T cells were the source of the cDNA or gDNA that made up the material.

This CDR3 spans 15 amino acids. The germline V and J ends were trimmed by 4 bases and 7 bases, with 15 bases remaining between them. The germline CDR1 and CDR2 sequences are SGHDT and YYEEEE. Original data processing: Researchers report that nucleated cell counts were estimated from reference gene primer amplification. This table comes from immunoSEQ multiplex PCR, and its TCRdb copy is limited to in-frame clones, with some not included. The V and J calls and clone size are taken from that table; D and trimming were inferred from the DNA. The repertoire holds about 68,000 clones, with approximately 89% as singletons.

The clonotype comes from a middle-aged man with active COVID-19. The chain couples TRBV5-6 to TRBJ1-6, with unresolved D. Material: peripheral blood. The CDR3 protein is CASSPQKGGNSPLHF. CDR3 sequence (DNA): TGTGCCAGCAGCCCCCAGAAGGGAGGGAATTCACCCCTCCACTTT.